The rows below give T cell receptor beta chains drawn from one sample of a study of cytomegalovirus exposure and HLA in healthy donors. Using immunoSEQ multiplex PCR, the repertoire was profiled, and TCRdb retains in-frame clones only, with some absent. The sample holds 55,000 to 80,000 clones; 75% are singletons and the top ten take around 12%. The specimen sequenced was PBMCs. The receptors derive from a man in his 70s in good health and CMV-seronegative. Each CDR3 is given with its conserved first and last residue. Each record gives: V gene, D gene, clone size, J gene, CDR3 protein, CDR3 DNA. A D gene is named only where the DNA matches it firmly. Size is omitted from some rows. Given values are once, few, many or a class for expanded clones.

v_call: TRBV15
d_call: NA
clone_size: NA
j_call: TRBJ1-3
cdr3_aa: CATRPRGSGNTIYF
cdr3_nt: TGTGCCACCAGGCCTCGGGGTTCTGGAAACACCATATATTTT

v_call: TRBV7-7
d_call: TRBD2
clone_size: NA
j_call: TRBJ2-5
cdr3_aa: CASSPGLAGGHETQYF
cdr3_nt: TGTGCTAGCAGCCCGGGACTAGCGGGGGGGCATGAGACCCAGTACTTC

v_call: TRBV7-9
d_call: TRBD1
clone_size: few
j_call: TRBJ1-4
cdr3_aa: CASSSRQGHLGEKLFF
cdr3_nt: TGTGCCAGCAGCTCTAGACAGGGGCACCTTGGTGAAAAACTGTTTTTT

v_call: TRBV6-4
d_call: TRBD1
clone_size: once
j_call: TRBJ2-3
cdr3_aa: CASSGDRGDTQYF
cdr3_nt: TGTGCCAGCAGCGGGGACAGGGGGGATACGCAGTATTTT

v_call: TRBV19
d_call: NA
clone_size: NA
j_call: TRBJ1-4
cdr3_aa: CASSKGATNEKLFF
cdr3_nt: TGTGCCAGTAGTAAGGGGGCAACTAATGAAAAACTGTTTTTT

v_call: TRBV25-1
d_call: NA
clone_size: NA
j_call: TRBJ1-1
cdr3_aa: CASQPGVGLLEAFF
cdr3_nt: TGTGCCAGCCAACCAGGGGTCGGCCTACTTGAAGCTTTCTTT

v_call: TRBV18
d_call: TRBD2
clone_size: NA
j_call: TRBJ2-1
cdr3_aa: CASSPIGLAGGHEQFF
cdr3_nt: TGTGCCAGCTCGCCGATCGGACTAGCGGGAGGGCATGAGCAGTTCTTC

v_call: TRBV7-8
d_call: NA
clone_size: few
j_call: TRBJ2-2
cdr3_aa: CASSYRITGFYTGELFF
cdr3_nt: TGTGCCAGCAGCTATAGGATTACAGGGTTCTACACCGGGGAGCTGTTTTTT

v_call: TRBV7-2
d_call: TRBD2
clone_size: NA
j_call: TRBJ2-3
cdr3_aa: CASSPSGSTDTQYF
cdr3_nt: TGTGCCAGCAGCCCTAGCGGGAGTACAGATACGCAGTATTTT

v_call: TRBV5-4
d_call: NA
clone_size: once
j_call: TRBJ1-1
cdr3_aa: CASSLFLDPRMGTEAFF
cdr3_nt: TGTGCCAGCAGCTTGTTTCTAGACCCTCGGATGGGCACTGAAGCTTTCTTT

v_call: TRBV7-2
d_call: NA
clone_size: NA
j_call: TRBJ2-7
cdr3_aa: CASSLVGGRKTYEQYF
cdr3_nt: TGTGCCAGCAGCTTAGTGGGGGGACGGAAAACCTACGAGCAGTACTTC

v_call: TRBV15
d_call: NA
clone_size: NA
j_call: TRBJ1-6
cdr3_aa: CATSIQYNSPLHF
cdr3_nt: TGTGCCACCAGCATACAGTATAATTCACCCCTCCACTTT

v_call: TRBV7-9
d_call: NA
clone_size: NA
j_call: TRBJ1-2
cdr3_aa: CASSLQGSALYGYTF
cdr3_nt: TGTGCCAGCAGCTTACAGGGGTCCGCCCTCTATGGCTACACCTTC

v_call: TRBV11-2
d_call: NA
clone_size: NA
j_call: TRBJ2-7
cdr3_aa: CASSFGETYEQYF
cdr3_nt: TGTGCCAGCAGCTTTGGTGAGACCTACGAGCAGTACTTC

v_call: TRBV29-1
d_call: NA
clone_size: NA
j_call: TRBJ2-7
cdr3_aa: CSFRGLSSYEQYF
cdr3_nt: TGCAGCTTTCGAGGGCTAAGCTCCTACGAGCAGTACTTC

v_call: TRBV28
d_call: TRBD1
clone_size: NA
j_call: TRBJ1-5
cdr3_aa: CASRTGEHQPQHF
cdr3_nt: TGTGCCAGTAGGACAGGGGAACATCAGCCCCAGCATTTT

v_call: TRBV7-2
d_call: TRBD1
clone_size: NA
j_call: TRBJ2-2
cdr3_aa: CASSLQGVAGELFF
cdr3_nt: TGTGCCAGCAGCTTACAGGGGGTCGCCGGGGAGCTGTTTTTT

v_call: TRBV13
d_call: TRBD2
clone_size: few
j_call: TRBJ2-7
cdr3_aa: CASSGGTTFSGEQYF
cdr3_nt: TGTGCCAGCAGCGGAGGGACTACCTTCTCGGGCGAGCAGTACTTC

v_call: TRBV5-1
d_call: NA
clone_size: few
j_call: TRBJ1-2
cdr3_aa: CASSLEGLGPYGYTF
cdr3_nt: TGCGCCAGCAGCTTGGAGGGGCTGGGCCCCTATGGCTACACCTTC

v_call: TRBV30
d_call: NA
clone_size: NA
j_call: TRBJ1-4
cdr3_aa: CAWSVRGGSNEKLFF
cdr3_nt: TGTGCCTGGAGTGTACGGGGGGGGTCTAATGAAAAACTGTTTTTT

v_call: TRBV4-3
d_call: NA
clone_size: NA
j_call: TRBJ2-2
cdr3_aa: CASSQAIREDTGELFF
cdr3_nt: TGCGCCAGCAGCCAAGCAATAAGGGAGGACACCGGGGAGCTGTTTTTT

v_call: TRBV29-1
d_call: TRBD2
clone_size: NA
j_call: TRBJ2-2
cdr3_aa: CSVEDPFVSGGAGTGELFF
cdr3_nt: TGCAGCGTTGAAGATCCGTTTGTTAGCGGGGGGGCGGGTACCGGGGAGCTGTTTTTT

v_call: TRBV18
d_call: NA
clone_size: NA
j_call: TRBJ1-1
cdr3_aa: CASSPPNGVNTEAFF
cdr3_nt: TGTGCCAGCTCACCACCTAACGGGGTGAACACTGAAGCTTTCTTT

v_call: TRBV7-2
d_call: TRBD2
clone_size: few
j_call: TRBJ2-7
cdr3_aa: CASSFGGTTSYEQYF
cdr3_nt: TGTGCCAGCAGCTTCGGCGGGACTACCTCCTACGAGCAGTACTTC

v_call: TRBV10-3
d_call: TRBD1
clone_size: NA
j_call: TRBJ1-4
cdr3_aa: CAISQGAGYEKLFF
cdr3_nt: TGTGCCATCAGCCAGGGGGCCGGTTATGAAAAACTGTTTTTT

v_call: TRBV6-1
d_call: NA
clone_size: few
j_call: TRBJ2-7
cdr3_aa: CASSASPSSDPYEQYF
cdr3_nt: TGTGCCAGCAGTGCCTCACCCTCTAGCGACCCCTACGAGCAGTACTTC

v_call: TRBV5-4
d_call: NA
clone_size: NA
j_call: TRBJ2-7
cdr3_aa: CASSLGVGATYEQYF
cdr3_nt: TGTGCCAGCAGCTTGGGGGTGGGCGCGACCTACGAGCAGTACTTC

v_call: TRBV29-1
d_call: TRBD2
clone_size: NA
j_call: TRBJ2-7
cdr3_aa: CSAIRGGEQYF
cdr3_nt: TGCAGCGCCATCCGGGGGGGGGAGCAGTACTTC

v_call: TRBV7-2
d_call: NA
clone_size: few
j_call: TRBJ2-1
cdr3_aa: CASSLASYNEQFF
cdr3_nt: TGTGCCAGCAGCTTAGCCAGCTACAATGAGCAGTTCTTC

v_call: TRBV30
d_call: NA
clone_size: NA
j_call: TRBJ2-7
cdr3_aa: CVISGAYEQYF
cdr3_nt: TGTGTCATCTCGGGGGCCTACGAGCAGTACTTC

v_call: TRBV11-2
d_call: NA
clone_size: NA
j_call: TRBJ2-2
cdr3_aa: CASSLGRGAAGELFF
cdr3_nt: TGTGCCAGCAGCTTAGGTCGCGGGGCGGCCGGGGAGCTGTTTTTT

v_call: TRBV5-4
d_call: TRBD1
clone_size: NA
j_call: TRBJ1-2
cdr3_aa: CASSLQGIHGYTF
cdr3_nt: TGTGCCAGCAGTTTACAGGGGATTCATGGCTACACCTTC

v_call: TRBV6-5
d_call: NA
clone_size: NA
j_call: TRBJ1-1
cdr3_aa: CASSYSGGRAFF
cdr3_nt: TGTGCCAGCAGTTACTCGGGGGGTAGGGCTTTCTTT

v_call: TRBV19
d_call: NA
clone_size: NA
j_call: TRBJ1-1
cdr3_aa: CASSDRPNTEAFF
cdr3_nt: TGTGCCAGTAGTGACAGACCGAACACTGAAGCTTTCTTT

v_call: TRBV18
d_call: TRBD1
clone_size: NA
j_call: TRBJ2-3
cdr3_aa: CASSRDRGHGTDTQYF
cdr3_nt: TGTGCCAGCTCACGGGACAGGGGACACGGCACAGATACGCAGTATTTT

v_call: TRBV14
d_call: NA
clone_size: NA
j_call: TRBJ2-5
cdr3_aa: CASSQGQGWDQETQYF
cdr3_nt: TGTGCCAGCAGCCAAGGGCAGGGATGGGACCAAGAGACCCAGTACTTC

v_call: TRBV27
d_call: TRBD1
clone_size: NA
j_call: TRBJ2-2
cdr3_aa: CATRTGGMDRTAGELFF
cdr3_nt: TGTGCCACCCGAACAGGGGGAATGGACAGGACGGCCGGGGAGCTGTTTTTT

v_call: TRBV6-1
d_call: NA
clone_size: once
j_call: TRBJ1-2
cdr3_aa: CASSVTGSYGYTF
cdr3_nt: TGTGCCAGCAGCGTAACAGGGAGCTATGGCTACACCTTC

v_call: TRBV11-2
d_call: NA
clone_size: once
j_call: TRBJ2-1
cdr3_aa: CASSLALADNEQFF
cdr3_nt: TGTGCCAGCAGCTTAGCGTTGGCTGACAATGAGCAGTTCTTC

v_call: TRBV29-1
d_call: NA
clone_size: NA
j_call: TRBJ2-3
cdr3_aa: CSVAPGPSTDTQYF
cdr3_nt: TGCAGCGTTGCGCCAGGGCCTAGCACAGATACGCAGTATTTT

v_call: TRBV30
d_call: NA
clone_size: NA
j_call: TRBJ2-3
cdr3_aa: CAWSARLGDTQYF
cdr3_nt: TGTGCCTGGAGTGCGCGGCTGGGAGATACGCAGTATTTT

v_call: TRBV5-1
d_call: NA
clone_size: NA
j_call: TRBJ1-2
cdr3_aa: CASSLSRQDYGYTF
cdr3_nt: TGCGCCAGCAGCTTGAGTAGACAGGACTATGGCTACACCTTC

v_call: TRBV19
d_call: NA
clone_size: NA
j_call: TRBJ1-1
cdr3_aa: CASSRTVNTEAFF
cdr3_nt: TGTGCCAGTAGTAGGACAGTGAACACTGAAGCTTTCTTT

v_call: TRBV4-1
d_call: TRBD1
clone_size: NA
j_call: TRBJ2-5
cdr3_aa: CASSSGQVFPETQYF
cdr3_nt: TGCGCCAGCAGCTCTGGACAGGTCTTTCCGGAGACCCAGTACTTC

v_call: TRBV5-1
d_call: NA
clone_size: NA
j_call: TRBJ2-2
cdr3_aa: CASSIGPGLAAGELFF
cdr3_nt: TGCGCCAGCAGCATCGGACCGGGACTCGCCGCCGGGGAGCTGTTTTTT

v_call: TRBV2
d_call: TRBD1
clone_size: few
j_call: TRBJ1-2
cdr3_aa: CASSTRQGDYGYTF
cdr3_nt: TGTGCCAGCAGTACCCGACAGGGGGACTATGGCTACACCTTC

v_call: TRBV19
d_call: NA
clone_size: NA
j_call: TRBJ1-1
cdr3_aa: CASSKVTEAFF
cdr3_nt: TGTGCCAGTAGTAAGGTGACAGAAGCTTTCTTT

v_call: TRBV7-2
d_call: TRBD1
clone_size: NA
j_call: TRBJ1-5
cdr3_aa: CASSSHTGTVRNQPQHF
cdr3_nt: TGTGCCAGCAGCTCGCACACCGGGACAGTTCGCAATCAGCCCCAGCATTTT

v_call: TRBV19
d_call: TRBD2
clone_size: once
j_call: TRBJ2-5
cdr3_aa: CASLGLGETQYF
cdr3_nt: TGTGCCAGTCTCGGACTAGGGGAGACCCAGTACTTC

v_call: TRBV25-1
d_call: NA
clone_size: NA
j_call: TRBJ2-5
cdr3_aa: CASSRAQETQYF
cdr3_nt: TGTGCCAGCAGCAGGGCCCAAGAGACCCAGTACTTC

v_call: TRBV19
d_call: TRBD2
clone_size: NA
j_call: TRBJ2-1
cdr3_aa: CASIPTSGTPREQFF
cdr3_nt: TGTGCCAGTATCCCGACTAGCGGGACTCCCCGAGAGCAGTTCTTC

v_call: TRBV11-1
d_call: NA
clone_size: few
j_call: TRBJ2-1
cdr3_aa: CASSLSLGGNNEQFF
cdr3_nt: TGTGCCAGCAGCTTATCCCTCGGCGGAAACAATGAGCAGTTCTTC

v_call: TRBV19
d_call: TRBD2
clone_size: few
j_call: TRBJ2-3
cdr3_aa: CASSIVWSGSRTDTQYF
cdr3_nt: TGTGCCAGTAGTATAGTTTGGAGCGGGAGTCGCACAGATACGCAGTATTTT

v_call: TRBV30
d_call: TRBD2
clone_size: NA
j_call: TRBJ2-3
cdr3_aa: CAWMRGLDTDTQYF
cdr3_nt: TGTGCCTGGATGCGGGGACTAGACACAGATACGCAGTATTTT

v_call: TRBV6-5
d_call: TRBD1
clone_size: NA
j_call: TRBJ1-6
cdr3_aa: CASRQDRASAPLHF
cdr3_nt: TGTGCCAGCAGGCAGGACAGGGCATCGGCACCCCTCCACTTT